This T cell receptor beta chain is from a study of shared clonotypes between healthy human individuals. Turning to the study itself: The study drew on a couple of women and a few men aged 18 to 49 as donors.

Donors were healthy HIV-negative adults without recent acute infections or vaccinations. The V and J ends lost 5 bases and 6 bases, in that order; junction bases with no gene match: 10. The CDR3 has 16 residues. Per the germline V gene, CDR1 is SGHTA and CDR2 is FQGNSA. The sequencing of unsorted PBMC DNA took place on ten immunoSEQ deep assay plates. Authors' processing steps: ImmunoSEQ supplied junction-only sequences lacking quality scores, so filtering was different. Clones were read by immunoSEQ multiplex PCR, and TCRdb kept only the in-frame ones, dropping some. V and J calls and clone size come straight from that table; D and trimming were deduced from the DNA. This table has nearly 500,000 clones, 60% to 85% appearing once.

V is TRBV7-2 and J is TRBJ2-3, with 11 bases fitting TRBD2. The sample comprised PBMCs. The TCR originated in a woman aged 40 to 50 in good health. Some clones in this sample may be carry-over from other donors' samples. The CDR3 bases are TGTGCCAGCAGCAAGACTAGCGGGATACCAACTGATACGCAGTATTTT. Its protein is CASSKTSGIPTDTQYF.